These T cell receptor beta chains were read from a single sample in a study of cytomegalovirus exposure and HLA in healthy donors. Assay: immunoSEQ multiplex PCR; the TCRdb copy retains only in-frame clones and omits some. The table records roughly 100,000 clones, about 87% of them present only once. The sample comprised PBMCs. Source of these receptors: a woman aged 18 to 35 in good health and CMV-seropositive. CDR3s leave out the opening cysteine and the closing phenylalanine or tryptophan.

v_call: TRBV5-1
j_call: TRBJ1-1
cdr3_aa: ASSWGQGSNTEAF

v_call: TRBV19
j_call: TRBJ1-1
cdr3_aa: ASSSYRGENTEAF

v_call: TRBV7-8
j_call: TRBJ1-5
cdr3_aa: ASSLDDRDRDNSNQPQH

v_call: TRBV6-1
j_call: TRBJ2-1
cdr3_aa: ASSVGTGGSDEQF

v_call: TRBV7-8
j_call: TRBJ1-2
cdr3_aa: ASSSRRDANYGYT

v_call: TRBV2
j_call: TRBJ1-4
cdr3_aa: ASSPGTANEKLF

v_call: TRBV25-1
j_call: TRBJ1-6
cdr3_aa: ASNNHGDSPLH

v_call: TRBV9
j_call: TRBJ2-7
cdr3_aa: ASSVGRTSLHEQY

v_call: TRBV27
j_call: TRBJ1-1
cdr3_aa: ASSLSGGTEAF

v_call: TRBV5-1
j_call: TRBJ1-3
cdr3_aa: ASSPGTVPTISGNTIY

v_call: TRBV6-5
j_call: TRBJ2-4
cdr3_aa: ASSSTVLAKNIQY

v_call: TRBV4-3
j_call: TRBJ2-1
cdr3_aa: ASSHGASGVIYNEQF

v_call: TRBV6-6
j_call: TRBJ1-2
cdr3_aa: ASSPTGNYGYT

v_call: TRBV18
j_call: TRBJ1-1
cdr3_aa: ASSPPLQGMNTEAF

v_call: TRBV7-2
j_call: TRBJ2-5
cdr3_aa: ASSLRGQGGETQY

v_call: TRBV5-8
j_call: TRBJ2-2
cdr3_aa: ASSFDTVGTGELF